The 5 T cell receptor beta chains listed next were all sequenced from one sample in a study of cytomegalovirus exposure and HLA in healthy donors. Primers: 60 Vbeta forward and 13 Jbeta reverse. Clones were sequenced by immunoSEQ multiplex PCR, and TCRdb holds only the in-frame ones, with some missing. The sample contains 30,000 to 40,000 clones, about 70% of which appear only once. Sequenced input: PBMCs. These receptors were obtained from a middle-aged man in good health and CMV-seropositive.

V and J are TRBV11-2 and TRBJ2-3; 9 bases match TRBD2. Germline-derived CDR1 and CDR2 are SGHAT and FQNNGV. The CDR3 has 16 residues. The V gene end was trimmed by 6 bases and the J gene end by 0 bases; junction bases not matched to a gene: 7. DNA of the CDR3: TGTGCCAGCAGGGGATTGAGCGGGGGGAGCACAGATACGCAGTATTTT. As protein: CASRGLSGGSTDTQYF.

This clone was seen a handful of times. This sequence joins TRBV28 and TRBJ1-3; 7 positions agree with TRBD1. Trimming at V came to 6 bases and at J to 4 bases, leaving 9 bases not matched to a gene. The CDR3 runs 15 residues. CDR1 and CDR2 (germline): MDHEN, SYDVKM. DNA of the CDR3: TGTGCCAGCAGCCTCCCCCCGGGACAGGGAAACACCATATATTTT. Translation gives CASSLPPGQGNTIYF.

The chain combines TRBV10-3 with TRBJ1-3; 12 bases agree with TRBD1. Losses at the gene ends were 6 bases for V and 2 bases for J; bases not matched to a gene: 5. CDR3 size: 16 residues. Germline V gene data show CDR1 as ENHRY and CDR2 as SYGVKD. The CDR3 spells CAISRDRGQAGNTIYF. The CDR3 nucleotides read TGTGCCATCAGCCGGGACAGGGGGCAGGCTGGAAACACCATATATTTT.

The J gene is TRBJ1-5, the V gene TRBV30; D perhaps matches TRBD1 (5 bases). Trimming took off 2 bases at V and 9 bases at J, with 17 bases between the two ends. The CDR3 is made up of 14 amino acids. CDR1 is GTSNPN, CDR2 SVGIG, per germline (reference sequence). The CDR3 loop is CAWSRRGLGWPQHF. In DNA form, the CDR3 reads TGTGCCTGGAGTCGAAGGGGATTGGGTTGGCCCCAGCATTTT.

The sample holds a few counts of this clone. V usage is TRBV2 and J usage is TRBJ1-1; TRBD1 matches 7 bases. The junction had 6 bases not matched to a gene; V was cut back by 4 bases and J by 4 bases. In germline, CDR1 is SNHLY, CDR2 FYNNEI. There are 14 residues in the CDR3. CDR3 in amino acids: CASSGRGRGTEAFF. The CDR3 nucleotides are TGTGCCAGCAGTGGGAGGGGGCGCGGCACTGAAGCTTTCTTT.